This entry concerns a single T cell receptor beta chain. What it binds is unknown. Eight separate reactions per sample yielded the cDNA. TCRdb re-called the 5' RACE reads; one entry per CDR3 protein, DNA not given. The sample's table shows around 380,000 distinct CDR3 sequences. These data come from a study of monozygotic twins with inflammatory bowel disease. Whole-study results and caveats: Clonotypes shared with others were fewer in IBD patients than in healthy twins, especially with disease activity. TCRbeta inverse Simpson diversity was decreased in IBD patients versus healthy co-twins.

The CDR3 consists of 15 residues. The germline V gene has CDR1 SEHNR and CDR2 FQNEAQ (reference sequence). The chain recombines TRBV7-9 with TRBJ2-7; TCRdb lists TRBD2, though no DNA is available to test this call. The TCR originated in a human donor with ulcerative colitis or Crohn's disease, or a healthy co-twin of an affected twin (not recorded which). The sample was blood. This chain's CDR3 is CASSRGPKESYEQYF.